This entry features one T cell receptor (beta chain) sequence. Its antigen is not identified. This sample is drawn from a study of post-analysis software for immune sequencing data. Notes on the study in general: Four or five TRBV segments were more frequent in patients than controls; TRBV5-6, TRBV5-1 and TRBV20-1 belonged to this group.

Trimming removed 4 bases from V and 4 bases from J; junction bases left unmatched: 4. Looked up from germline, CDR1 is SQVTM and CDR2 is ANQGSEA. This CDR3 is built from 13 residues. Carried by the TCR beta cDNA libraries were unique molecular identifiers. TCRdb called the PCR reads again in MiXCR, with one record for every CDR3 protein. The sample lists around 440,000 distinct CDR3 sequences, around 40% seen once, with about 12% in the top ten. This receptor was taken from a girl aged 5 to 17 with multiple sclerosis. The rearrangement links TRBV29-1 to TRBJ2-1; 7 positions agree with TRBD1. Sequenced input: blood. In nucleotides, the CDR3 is TGCAGCGTTGCACCGGGACAGTACAATGAGCAGTTCTTC. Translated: CSVAPGQYNEQFF.